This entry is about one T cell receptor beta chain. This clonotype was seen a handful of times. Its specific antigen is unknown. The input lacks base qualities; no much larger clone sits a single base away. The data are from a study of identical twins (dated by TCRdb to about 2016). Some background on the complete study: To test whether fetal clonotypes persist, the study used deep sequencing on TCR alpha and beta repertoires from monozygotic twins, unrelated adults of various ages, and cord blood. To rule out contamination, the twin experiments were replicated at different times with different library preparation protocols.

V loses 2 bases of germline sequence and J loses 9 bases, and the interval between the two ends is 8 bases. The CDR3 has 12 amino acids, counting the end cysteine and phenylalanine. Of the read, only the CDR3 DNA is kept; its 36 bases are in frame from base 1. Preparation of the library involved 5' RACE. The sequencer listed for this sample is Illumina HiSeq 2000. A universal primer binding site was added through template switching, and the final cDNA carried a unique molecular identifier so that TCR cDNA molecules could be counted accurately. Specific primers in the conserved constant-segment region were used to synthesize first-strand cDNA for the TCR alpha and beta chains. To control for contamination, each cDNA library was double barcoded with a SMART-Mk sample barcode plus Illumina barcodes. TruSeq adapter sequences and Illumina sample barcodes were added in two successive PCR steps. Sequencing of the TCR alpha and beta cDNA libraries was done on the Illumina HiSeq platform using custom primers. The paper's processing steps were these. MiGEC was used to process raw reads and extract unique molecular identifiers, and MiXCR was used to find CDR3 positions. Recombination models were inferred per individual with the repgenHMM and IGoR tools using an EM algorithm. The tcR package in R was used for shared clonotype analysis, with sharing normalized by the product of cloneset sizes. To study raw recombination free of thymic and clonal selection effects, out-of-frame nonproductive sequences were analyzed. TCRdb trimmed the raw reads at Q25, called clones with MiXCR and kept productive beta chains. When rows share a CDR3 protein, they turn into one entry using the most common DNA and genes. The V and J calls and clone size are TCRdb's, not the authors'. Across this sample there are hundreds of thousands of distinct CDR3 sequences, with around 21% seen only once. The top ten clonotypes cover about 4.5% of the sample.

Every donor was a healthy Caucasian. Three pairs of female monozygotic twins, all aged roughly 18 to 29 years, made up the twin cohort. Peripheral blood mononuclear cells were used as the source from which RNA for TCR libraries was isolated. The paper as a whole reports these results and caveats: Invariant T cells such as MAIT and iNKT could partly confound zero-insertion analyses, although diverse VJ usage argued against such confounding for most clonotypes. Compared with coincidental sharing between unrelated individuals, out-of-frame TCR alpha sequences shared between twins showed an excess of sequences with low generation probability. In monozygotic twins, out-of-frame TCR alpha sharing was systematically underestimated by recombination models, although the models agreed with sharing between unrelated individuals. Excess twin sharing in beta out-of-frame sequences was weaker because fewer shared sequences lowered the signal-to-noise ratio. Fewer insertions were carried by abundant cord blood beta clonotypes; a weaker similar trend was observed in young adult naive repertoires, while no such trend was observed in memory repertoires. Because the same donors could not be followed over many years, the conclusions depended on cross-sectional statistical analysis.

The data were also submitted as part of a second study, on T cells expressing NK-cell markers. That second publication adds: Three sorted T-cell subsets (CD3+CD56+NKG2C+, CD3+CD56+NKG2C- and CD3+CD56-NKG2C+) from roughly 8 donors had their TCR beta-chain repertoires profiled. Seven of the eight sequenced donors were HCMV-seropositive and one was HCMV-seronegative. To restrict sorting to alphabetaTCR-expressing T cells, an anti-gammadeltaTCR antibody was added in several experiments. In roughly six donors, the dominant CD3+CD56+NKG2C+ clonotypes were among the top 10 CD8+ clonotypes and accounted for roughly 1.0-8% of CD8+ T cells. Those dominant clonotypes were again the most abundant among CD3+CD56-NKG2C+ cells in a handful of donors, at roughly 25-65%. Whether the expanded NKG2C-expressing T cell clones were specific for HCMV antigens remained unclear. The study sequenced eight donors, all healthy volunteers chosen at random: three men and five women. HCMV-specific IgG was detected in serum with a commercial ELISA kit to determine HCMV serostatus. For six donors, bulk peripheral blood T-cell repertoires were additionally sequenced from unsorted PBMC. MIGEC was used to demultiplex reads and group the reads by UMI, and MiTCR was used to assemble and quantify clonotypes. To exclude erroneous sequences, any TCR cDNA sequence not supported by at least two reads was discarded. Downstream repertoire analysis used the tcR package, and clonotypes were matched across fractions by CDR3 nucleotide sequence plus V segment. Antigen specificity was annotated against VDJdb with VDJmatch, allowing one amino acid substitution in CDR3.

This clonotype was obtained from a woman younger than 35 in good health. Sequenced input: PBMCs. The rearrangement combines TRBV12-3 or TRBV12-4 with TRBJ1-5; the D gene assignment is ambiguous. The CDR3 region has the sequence CASSLFPPPQHF. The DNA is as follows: TGTGCCAGCAGTTTATTCCCACCGCCCCAGCATTTT.